Listed below are T cell receptor beta chains from one sample, sequenced in a study of breast tumors, draining lymph nodes, adjacent tissues. TCRdb recomputed calls from the multiplex PCR reads with MiXCR, one row per CDR3 protein. This sample carries 20,000 to 25,000 distinct CDR3 sequences, roughly 58% of them seen once, and the ten largest clones take around 15%. The sequenced sample consisted of breast tumor tissue. The receptors derive from a female donor with breast cancer. Some clones in this sample may be carry-over from other donors' samples. CDR3s leave out the opening cysteine and the closing phenylalanine or tryptophan. The D gene is left open where the match is weak.

V gene | D gene | CDR3 protein
TRBV11-3 | NA | ASSGGTGNTIY
TRBV11-2 | NA | ASSLVRGGNEQY
TRBV20-1 | TRBD1 | SAKDRDEQY
TRBV7-8 | TRBD2 | ASSFFAGESSYEQY
TRBV20-1 | TRBD1 | SAREGTGTRDEQY
TRBV7-8 | TRBD1 | ASSLGQSRSPLH
TRBV2 | TRBD1 | ASSPGQGALGYT
TRBV20-1 | TRBD1 | SASPGQGQPQH
TRBV4-2 | NA | ASSQANGNYGYT
TRBV6-2/TRBV6-3 | NA | ASSYEGPTDTQY
TRBV10-3 | TRBD2 | AISSGGALGPDTQY
TRBV30 | NA | AWSVWLGPQY
TRBV2 | NA | ASSETRGNGYT
TRBV6-4 | NA | ASSDGTHPSGNTIY
TRBV20-1 | NA | SAGTSQETQY